The following is a TCR beta chain sequence with its context. Its antigen is undetermined. The donors were part of the approximately 130-subject validation cohort, which stood apart from the roughly 680-subject first cohort. The V gene's germline CDR1 is SGHDN and CDR2 FVKESK. This CDR3 region has 16 residues. V lost 0 bases, J lost 6 bases, and 15 bases lay in between. The data were produced by immunoSEQ multiplex PCR, yet TCRdb's version contains in-frame clones alone and is incomplete. This table holds tens of thousands of clones, 95% to 97% found once. This sample is part of a study of cytomegalovirus exposure and HLA in healthy donors. Study observations and caveats: TCR beta chains numbering more than 150 were designated cytomegalovirus-associated. Using the classifier, cytomegalovirus status was reportedly diagnosed with high specificity and sensitivity.

The genes are TRBV14 and TRBJ1-5, with a weak D call TRBD1 (5 bases). The receptor was isolated from a woman aged 18 to 35 in good health and CMV-seropositive. Sequencing was carried out using PBMCs. CDR3 DNA: TGTGCCAGCAGCCAAGACTATCAGGTCAGGGTTCAGCCCCAGCATTTT. Protein product: CASSQDYQVRVQPQHF.